This T cell receptor (beta chain) derives from a study of T-cell memory formation after mild COVID-19. Points from the study as a whole: Among clones peaking at day 37 in the second wave, SARS-CoV-2 specificity remained unconfirmed. That cross-reactive memory joined was suggested by some responding clones appearing in pre-infection memory.

TCRdb reprocessed the 5' RACE reads via MiXCR and lists one record per CDR3 protein. The sample lists 190,000 or so distinct CDR3 sequences; roughly a fifth were seen once. The CDR3 sequence is 16 residues long. The junction had 6 bases not matched to a gene; V was cut back by 3 bases and J by 1 base. This clonotype showed up many times. Its antigen remains unknown. This TCR came from an adult woman who had mild COVID-19 (a few samples of this study predate the infection). Cell type and time point are not known. The sequenced sample consisted of PBMCs or a T cell subset sorted from them (not recorded which). The chain links TRBV12-3 or TRBV12-4 to TRBJ2-1, with TRBD2 matching over 7 bases. The CDR3 sequence: CASSFFPGGSYNEQFF. DNA of the CDR3: TGTGCCAGCAGTTTCTTTCCGGGAGGTTCCTACAATGAGCAGTTCTTC.